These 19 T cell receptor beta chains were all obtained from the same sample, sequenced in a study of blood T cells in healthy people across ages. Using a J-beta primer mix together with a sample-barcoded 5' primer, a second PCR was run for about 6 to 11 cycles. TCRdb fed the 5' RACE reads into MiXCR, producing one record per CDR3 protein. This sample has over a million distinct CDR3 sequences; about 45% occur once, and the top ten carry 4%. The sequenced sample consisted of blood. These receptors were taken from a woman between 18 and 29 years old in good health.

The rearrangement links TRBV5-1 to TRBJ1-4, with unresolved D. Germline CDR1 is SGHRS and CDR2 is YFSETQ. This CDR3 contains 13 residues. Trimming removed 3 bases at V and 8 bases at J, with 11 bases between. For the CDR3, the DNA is TGCGCCAGCAGCTCAACCGAGCGGGAAAAACTGTTTTTT. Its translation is CASSSTEREKLFF.

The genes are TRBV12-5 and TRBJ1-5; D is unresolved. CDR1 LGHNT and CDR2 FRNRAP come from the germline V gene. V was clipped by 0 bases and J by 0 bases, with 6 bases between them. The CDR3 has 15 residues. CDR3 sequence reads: CASGLVEYSNQPQHF. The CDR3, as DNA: TGTGCTAGTGGTTTGGTAGAGTATAGCAATCAGCCCCAGCATTTT.

The CDR3 reads CASSLEGPNSSYEQYF. The CDR3 DNA reads as TGTGCCAGCAGCTTGGAGGGGCCGAACTCCTCCTACGAGCAGTACTTC. This chain connects TRBV5-5 to TRBJ2-7, with D possibly matching TRBD1 (5 bases). Looked up from germline, CDR1 is SGHKS and CDR2 is YYEKEE (reference sequence). V was cut by 0 bases and J by 0 bases, with 13 bases left in between. This CDR3 contains 16 residues.

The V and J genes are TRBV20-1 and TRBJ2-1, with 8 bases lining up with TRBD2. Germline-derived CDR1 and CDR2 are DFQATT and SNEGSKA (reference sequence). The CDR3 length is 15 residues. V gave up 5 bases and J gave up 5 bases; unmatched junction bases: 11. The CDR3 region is CSAPWKLAGHNEQFF. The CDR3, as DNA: TGCAGTGCTCCCTGGAAGCTAGCGGGCCACAATGAGCAGTTCTTC.

CDR3 protein: CASSLLPGALIRSTEAFF. The CDR3 DNA follows: TGTGCCAGCAGCCTACTGCCGGGGGCGCTTATAAGAAGCACTGAAGCTTTCTTT. The chain uses TRBV28 and TRBJ1-1; D might be TRBD1 (6 bases). V lost 6 bases and J lost 4, with 27 bases in between. Germline V gene data show CDR1 as MDHEN and CDR2 as SYDVKM. This CDR3 has 18 residues.

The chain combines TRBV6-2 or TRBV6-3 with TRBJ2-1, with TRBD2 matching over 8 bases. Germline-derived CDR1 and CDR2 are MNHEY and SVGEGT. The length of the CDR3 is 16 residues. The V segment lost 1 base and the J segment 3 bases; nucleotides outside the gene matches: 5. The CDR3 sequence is CASSYYGTSLYNEQFF. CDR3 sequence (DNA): TGTGCCAGCAGTTACTACGGGACTAGTCTCTACAATGAGCAGTTCTTC.

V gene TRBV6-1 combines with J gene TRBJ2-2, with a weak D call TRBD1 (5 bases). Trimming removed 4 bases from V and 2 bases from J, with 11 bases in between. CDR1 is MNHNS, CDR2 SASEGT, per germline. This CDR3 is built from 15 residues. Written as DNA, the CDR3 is TGTGCCAGCAGTGTAATAGGGGCTAACACCGGGGAGCTGTTTTTT. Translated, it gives CASSVIGANTGELFF.

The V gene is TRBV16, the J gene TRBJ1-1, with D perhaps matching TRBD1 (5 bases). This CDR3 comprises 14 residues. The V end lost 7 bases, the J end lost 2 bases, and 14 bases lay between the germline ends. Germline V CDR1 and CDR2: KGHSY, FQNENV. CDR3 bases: TGTGCCAGCATCCCTGGAAGGGGAAACACTGAAGCTTTCTTT. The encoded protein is CASIPGRGNTEAFF.

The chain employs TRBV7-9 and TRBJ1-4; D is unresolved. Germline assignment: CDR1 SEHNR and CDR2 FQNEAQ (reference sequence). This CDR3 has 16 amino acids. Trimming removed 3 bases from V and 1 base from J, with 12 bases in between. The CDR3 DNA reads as TGTGCCAGCAGCTTGAGACCGGTCCGAACTAATGAAAAACTGTTTTTT. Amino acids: CASSLRPVRTNEKLFF. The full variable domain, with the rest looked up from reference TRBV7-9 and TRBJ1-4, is DTGVSQNPRHKITKRGQNVTFRCDPISEHNRLYWYRQTLGQGPEFLTYFQNEAQLEKSRLLSDRFSAERPKGSFSTLEIQRTEQGDSAMYLCASSLRPVRTNEKLFFGSGTQLSVL.

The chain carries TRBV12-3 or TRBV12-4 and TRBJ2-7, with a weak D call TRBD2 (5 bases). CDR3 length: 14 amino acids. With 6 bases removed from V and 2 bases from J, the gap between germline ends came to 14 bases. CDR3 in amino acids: CASRPGESPYEQYF. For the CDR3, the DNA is TGTGCCAGCAGACCCGGGGAGTCCCCCTACGAGCAGTACTTC.

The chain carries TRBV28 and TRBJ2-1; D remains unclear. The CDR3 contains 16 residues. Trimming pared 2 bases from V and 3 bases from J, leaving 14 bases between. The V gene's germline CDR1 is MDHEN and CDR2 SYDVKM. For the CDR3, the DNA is TGTGCCAGCAGTTTACCGCACCGATTACTCTACAATGAGCAGTTCTTC. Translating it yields CASSLPHRLLYNEQFF.

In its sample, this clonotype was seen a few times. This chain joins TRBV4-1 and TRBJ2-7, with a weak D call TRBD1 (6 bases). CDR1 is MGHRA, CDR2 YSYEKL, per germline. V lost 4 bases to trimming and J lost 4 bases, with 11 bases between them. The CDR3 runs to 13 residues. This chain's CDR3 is CASSPYTGYEQYF. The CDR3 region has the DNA TGCGCCAGCAGCCCCTACACAGGGTACGAGCAGTACTTC.

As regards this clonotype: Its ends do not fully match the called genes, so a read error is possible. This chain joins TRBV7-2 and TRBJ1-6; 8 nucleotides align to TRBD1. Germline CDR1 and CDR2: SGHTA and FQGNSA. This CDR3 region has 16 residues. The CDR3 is CASSRETGGYDSPPHF. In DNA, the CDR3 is TGTGCCAGCAGTCGAGAAACAGGGGGATATGATTCACCCCCCCACTTT.

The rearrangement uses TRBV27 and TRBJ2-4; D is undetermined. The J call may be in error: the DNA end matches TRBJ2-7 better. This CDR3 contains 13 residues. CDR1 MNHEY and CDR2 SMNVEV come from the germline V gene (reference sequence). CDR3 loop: CASSSSSPYEQYF. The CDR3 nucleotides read TGTGCCAGCAGTTCCTCTTCCCCCTACGAGCAGTACTTC.

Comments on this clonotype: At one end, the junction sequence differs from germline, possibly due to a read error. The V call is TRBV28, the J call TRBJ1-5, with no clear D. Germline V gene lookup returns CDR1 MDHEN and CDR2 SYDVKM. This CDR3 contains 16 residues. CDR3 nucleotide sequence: TGTGCCAGCACTTTGGGAGGGTCGATTAGCAGTCAGCCCCAGCATTTT. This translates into CASTLGGSISSQPQHF.

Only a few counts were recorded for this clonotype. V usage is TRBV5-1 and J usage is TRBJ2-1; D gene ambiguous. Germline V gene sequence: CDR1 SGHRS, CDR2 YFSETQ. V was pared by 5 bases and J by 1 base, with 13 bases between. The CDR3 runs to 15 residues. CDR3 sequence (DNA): TGCGCCAGCAGACCCGAACCCTGGTCCTACAATGAGCAGTTCTTC. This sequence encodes CASRPEPWSYNEQFF.

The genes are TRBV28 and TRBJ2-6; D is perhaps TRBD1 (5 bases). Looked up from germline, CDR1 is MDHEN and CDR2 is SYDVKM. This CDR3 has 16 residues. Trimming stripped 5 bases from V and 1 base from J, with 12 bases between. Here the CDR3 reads CASSLLRGSGANVLTF. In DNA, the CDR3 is TGTGCCAGCAGTCTATTAAGGGGTTCTGGGGCCAACGTCCTGACTTTC.

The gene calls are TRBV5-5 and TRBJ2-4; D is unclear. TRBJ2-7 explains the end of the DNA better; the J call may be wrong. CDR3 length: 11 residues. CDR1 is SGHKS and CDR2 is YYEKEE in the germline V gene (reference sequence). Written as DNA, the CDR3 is TGTGCCAGCGCCGCAAGAGGCGAGCAGTACTTC. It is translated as CASAARGEQYF.

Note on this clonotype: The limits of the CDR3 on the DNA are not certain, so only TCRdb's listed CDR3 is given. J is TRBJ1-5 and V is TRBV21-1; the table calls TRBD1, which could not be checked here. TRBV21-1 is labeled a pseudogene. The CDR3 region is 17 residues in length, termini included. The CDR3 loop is CASSSKFWGRGNQPQHF.